What follows are 10 T cell receptor beta chains derived from one specimen sequenced in a study of cytomegalovirus exposure and HLA in healthy donors. In the PCR, 60 Vbeta and 13 Jbeta primers were used. Here immunoSEQ multiplex PCR was the method, and the copy in TCRdb shows in-frame clones only, minus some. Of about 170,000 clones in the sample, less than 80% were seen once. The sequencing input was PBMCs. These receptor sequences come from a man in his forties or fifties in good health and CMV-seronegative.

This clone was counted only a few times. The rearrangement joins TRBV4-3 to TRBJ1-4, with D tentatively TRBD1 (5 bases). The germline V and J ends were trimmed by 2 bases and 0 bases, with 13 bases remaining between them. CDR3 size: 17 residues. CDR1 is LGHNA, CDR2 YSLEER, per germline. In DNA form, the CDR3 reads TGCGCCAGCAGCCAATCAGGGAACAGCGCAACTAATGAAAAACTGTTTTTT. Residues: CASSQSGNSATNEKLFF.

This clone turned up a few times. The chain combines TRBV27 with TRBJ1-4; the D is unclear. V was trimmed by 0 bases and J by 5 bases, leaving 10 bases between them. Germline assignment: CDR1 MNHEY and CDR2 SMNVEV (reference sequence). This CDR3 has 15 amino acids. The CDR3 sequence is CASSLSMSANEKLFF. Here the CDR3 DNA reads TGTGCCAGCAGTTTATCGATGTCCGCGAATGAAAAACTGTTTTTT.

The J gene is TRBJ2-1, the V gene TRBV27; 8 bases align to TRBD2. V lost 4 bases, J lost 4 bases, and 9 bases stayed unmatched. The V gene's germline CDR1 is MNHEY and CDR2 SMNVEV (reference sequence). This CDR3 is 16 amino acids long. The CDR3 nucleotides read TGTGCCAGCAGTTCCCGGGAAGCGGGGGTTTACAATGAGCAGTTCTTC. Protein sequence: CASSSREAGVYNEQFF.

The chain joins TRBV2 to TRBJ2-3, with TRBD2 matching 7 bases. The V and J ends lost 9 bases and 8 bases, in that order; junction bases with no gene match: 11. The CDR3 runs 13 residues. Germline assignment: CDR1 SNHLY and CDR2 FYNNEI. CDR3 protein: CASQAGVASTQYF. For the CDR3, the DNA is TGTGCCAGTCAGGCGGGGGTAGCCAGTACGCAGTATTTT.

This clone was seen a handful of times. J is TRBJ2-3 and V is TRBV11-3, with D tentatively TRBD2 (6 bases). CDR3 length equals 16 residues. V gave up 3 bases and J gave up 0 bases, with 13 bases separating them. Looked up from germline, CDR1 is SGHNT and CDR2 is YENEEA. CDR3 sequence reads: CASSLGAGLSTDTQYF. The DNA of the CDR3 is TGTGCCAGCAGCTTGGGCGCGGGACTGAGCACAGATACGCAGTATTTT.

The rearrangement joins TRBV5-5 to TRBJ2-5; TRBD1 aligns across 10 bases. In germline, CDR1 is SGHKS, CDR2 YYEKEE (reference sequence). V lost 1 base and J lost 5; bases outside the gene matches: 5. The CDR3 is 15 residues long. The CDR3 spells CASSLWGTGDETQYF. The DNA of the CDR3 is TGTGCCAGCAGCTTGTGGGGGACAGGGGACGAGACCCAGTACTTC. The complete variable domain, with remaining parts taken from reference TRBV5-5 and TRBJ2-5, reads DAGVTQSPTHLIKTRGQQVTLRCSPISGHKSVSWYQQVLGQGPQFIFQYYEKEERGRGNFPDRFSARQFPNYSSELNVNALLLGDSALYLCASSLWGTGDETQYFGPGTRLLVL.

This chain uses TRBV7-9 with TRBJ2-5, with 7 bases lining up with TRBD1. The CDR3 covers 14 residues. CDR1 and CDR2 (germline): SEHNR, FQNEAQ (reference sequence). The ends lost 4 bases at V and 6 bases at J; junction bases unmatched: 8. CDR3 sequence (DNA): TGTGCCAGCAGCTCCTTAGACAGGGTCAAGACCCAGTACTTC. Its protein product is CASSSLDRVKTQYF.

The genes are TRBV27 and TRBJ2-7, with 7 bases fitting TRBD1. There are 13 residues in the CDR3. V trimming: 4 bases; J trimming: 4 bases; junction bases outside the gene matches: 4. Looked up from germline, CDR1 is MNHEY and CDR2 is SMNVEV (reference sequence). CDR3 DNA: TGTGCCAGCAGTTATGGGACAGCTTACGAGCAGTACTTC. This codes for CASSYGTAYEQYF.

The sample holds a few counts of this clone. The rearrangement uses TRBV27 and TRBJ1-5, with D perhaps matching TRBD1 (6 bases). Per the germline V gene, CDR1 is MNHEY and CDR2 is SMNVEV (reference sequence). V was shortened by 2 bases and J by 5 bases, with 13 bases between the two germline ends. The CDR3 length is 15 residues. CDR3 loop: CASSLRSGDYQPQHF. The CDR3 bases are TGTGCCAGCAGTTTACGGTCAGGGGATTATCAGCCCCAGCATTTT.

This chain joins TRBV9 and TRBJ2-7; tentatively, D is TRBD1 (5 bases). The germline V gene has CDR1 SGDLS and CDR2 YYNGEE. Trimming cost V 2 bases and J 2 bases, with 14 bases left between them. CDR3 length equals 15 residues. The CDR3: CASSVDQGITYEQYF. In DNA, the CDR3 is TGTGCCAGCAGCGTCGACCAGGGAATCACCTACGAGCAGTACTTC.